There are a few counts of the clone carrying this T cell receptor (beta chain). Its antigen is not known. One entry per CDR3 protein, called by TCRdb with MiXCR from the reads. Of approximately 600,000 distinct CDR3 sequences listed, almost 40% are singletons. The V gene end was trimmed by 4 bases and the J gene end by 7 bases; junction bases not matched to a gene: 12. CDR3 length: 15 amino acids. CDR1 SGHTA and CDR2 FQGNSA come from the germline V gene. This sample is part of a study of T cell repertoires in cytomegalovirus infection. Study information: Selection of CMV epitopes for the study included recently identified HLA-C-restricted and well-studied HLA-B-restricted ones.

The J gene is TRBJ2-7, the V gene TRBV7-2; 8 positions match TRBD2. This clonotype was obtained from a human donor in good health (CMV status not recorded). Some clones in this sample may be carry-over from other donors' samples. Sample: cultured PBMCs, taken from culture after CMV antigen stimulation. CDR3 sequence reads: CASSSSGLLGREQYF. The CDR3 DNA reads as TGTGCCAGCAGCTCTAGCGGGTTGTTGGGGCGAGAGCAGTACTTC.